The entry below gives a single T cell receptor beta chain sequence along with its context. The sample comes from a study of blood T cell repertoires in COVID-19. Repertoires were generated with immunoSEQ multiplex PCR, while TCRdb's copy carries only in-frame clones and drops some. The data hold about 210,000 clones, with around 82% observed a single time. Per the germline V gene, CDR1 is SGDLS and CDR2 is YYNGEE. CDR3 length equals 14 residues. Trimming took off 2 bases at V and 7 bases at J, with 13 bases between the two ends. The receptor comes from a man under 40 with acute COVID-19. This rearrangement joins TRBV9 to TRBJ1-5, with D unresolved. Sequenced input: PBMCs or T cells enriched from blood (not recorded which). CDR3 amino acids: CASSVAGSGQPQHF. CDR3 coding DNA: TGTGCCAGCAGCGTGGCAGGCAGCGGCCAGCCCCAGCATTTT.